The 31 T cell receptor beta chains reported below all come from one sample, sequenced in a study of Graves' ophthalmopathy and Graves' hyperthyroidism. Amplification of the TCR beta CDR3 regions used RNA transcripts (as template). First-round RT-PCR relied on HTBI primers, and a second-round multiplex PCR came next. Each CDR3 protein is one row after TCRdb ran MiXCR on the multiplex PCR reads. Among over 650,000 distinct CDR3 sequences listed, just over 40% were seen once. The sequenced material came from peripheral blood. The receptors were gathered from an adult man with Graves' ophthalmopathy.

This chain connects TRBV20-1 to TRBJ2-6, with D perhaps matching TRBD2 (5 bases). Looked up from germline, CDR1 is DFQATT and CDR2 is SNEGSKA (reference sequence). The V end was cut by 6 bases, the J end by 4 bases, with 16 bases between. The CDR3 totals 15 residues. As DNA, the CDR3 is TGCAGTGCCACCCGGGATGGGTCCGGGGCCAACGTCCTGACTTTC. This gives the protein CSATRDGSGANVLTF.

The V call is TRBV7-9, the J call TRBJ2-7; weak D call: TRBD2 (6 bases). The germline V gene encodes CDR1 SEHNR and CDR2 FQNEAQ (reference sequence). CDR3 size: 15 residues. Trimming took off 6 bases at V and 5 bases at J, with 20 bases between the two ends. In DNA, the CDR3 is TGTGCCAGCAGTTTACCGCCGCCGGCGGGACACGAGCAGTACTTC. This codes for CASSLPPPAGHEQYF.

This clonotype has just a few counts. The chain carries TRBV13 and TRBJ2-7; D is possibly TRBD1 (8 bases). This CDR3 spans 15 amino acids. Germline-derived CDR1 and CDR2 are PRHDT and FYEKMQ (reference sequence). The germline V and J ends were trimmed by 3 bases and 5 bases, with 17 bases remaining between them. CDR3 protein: CASSFFGQGGDEQYF. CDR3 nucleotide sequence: TGTGCCAGCAGCTTCTTCGGACAGGGAGGGGACGAGCAGTACTTC.

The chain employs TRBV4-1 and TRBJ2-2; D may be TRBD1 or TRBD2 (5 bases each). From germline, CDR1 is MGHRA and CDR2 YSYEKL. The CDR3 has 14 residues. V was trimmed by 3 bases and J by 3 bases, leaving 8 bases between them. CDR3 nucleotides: TGCGCCAGCAGCCAGGGACCACACACCGGGGAGCTGTTTTTT. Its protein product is CASSQGPHTGELFF.

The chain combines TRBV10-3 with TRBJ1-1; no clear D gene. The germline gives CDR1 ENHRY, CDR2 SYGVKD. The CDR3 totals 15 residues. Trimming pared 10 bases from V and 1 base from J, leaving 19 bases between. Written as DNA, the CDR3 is TGTGCCAGCTCGCCCCACTTCAGGACGAACACTGAAGCTTTCTTT. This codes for CASSPHFRTNTEAFF.

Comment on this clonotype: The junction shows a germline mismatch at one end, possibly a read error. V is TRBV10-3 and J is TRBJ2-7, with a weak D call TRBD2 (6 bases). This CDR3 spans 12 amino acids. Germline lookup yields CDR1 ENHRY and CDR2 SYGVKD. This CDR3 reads CASSRAGGEQYF. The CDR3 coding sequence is TGTGCCAGCAGTCGAGCCGGGGGCGAGCAGTACTTC.

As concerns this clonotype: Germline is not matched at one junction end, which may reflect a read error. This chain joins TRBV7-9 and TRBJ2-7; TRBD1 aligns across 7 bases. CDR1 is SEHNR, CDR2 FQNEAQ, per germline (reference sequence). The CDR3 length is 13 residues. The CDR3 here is CASSDRVEDELYF. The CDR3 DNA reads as TGTGCCAGCAGCGACAGGGTCGAAGACGAGCTGTACTTC.

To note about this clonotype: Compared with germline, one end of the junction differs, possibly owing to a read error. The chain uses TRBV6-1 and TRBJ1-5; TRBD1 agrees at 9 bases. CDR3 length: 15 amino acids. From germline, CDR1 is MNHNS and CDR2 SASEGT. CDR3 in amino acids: CANRPLDRGYEPKHF. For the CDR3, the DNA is TGTGCCAACAGACCCCTCGACAGGGGGTATGAGCCCAAGCATTTT.

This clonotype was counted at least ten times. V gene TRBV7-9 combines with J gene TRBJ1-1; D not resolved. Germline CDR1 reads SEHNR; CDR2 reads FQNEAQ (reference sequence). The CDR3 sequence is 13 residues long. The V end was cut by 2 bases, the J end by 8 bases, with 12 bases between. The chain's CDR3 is CASSLTGEGEAFF. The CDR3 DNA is TGTGCCAGCAGCTTAACGGGCGAGGGCGAAGCTTTCTTT. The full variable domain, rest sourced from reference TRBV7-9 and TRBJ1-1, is DTGVSQNPRHKITKRGQNVTFRCDPISEHNRLYWYRQTLGQGPEFLTYFQNEAQLEKSRLLSDRFSAERPKGSFSTLEIQRTEQGDSAMYLCASSLTGEGEAFFGQGTRLTVV.

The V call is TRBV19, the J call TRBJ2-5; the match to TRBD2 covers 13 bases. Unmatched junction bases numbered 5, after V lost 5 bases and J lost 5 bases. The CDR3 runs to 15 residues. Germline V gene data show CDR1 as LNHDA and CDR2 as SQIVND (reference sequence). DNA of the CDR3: TGTGCCAGTAGTGGGACTAGCGGGGTCTTGGAGACCCAGTACTTC. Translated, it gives CASSGTSGVLETQYF.

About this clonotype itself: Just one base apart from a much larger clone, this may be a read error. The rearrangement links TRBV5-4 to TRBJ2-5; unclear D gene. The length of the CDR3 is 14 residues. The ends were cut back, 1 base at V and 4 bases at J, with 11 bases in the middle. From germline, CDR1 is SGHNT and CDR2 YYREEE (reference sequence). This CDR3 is CASSLSQQRETQYF. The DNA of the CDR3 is TGTGCCAGCAGCTTGTCGCAACAGCGAGAGACCCAGTACTTC. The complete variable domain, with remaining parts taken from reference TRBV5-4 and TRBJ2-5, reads ETGVTQSPTHLIKTRGQQVTLRCSSQSGHNTVSWYQQALGQGPQFIFQYYREEENGRGNFPPRFSGLQFPNYSSELNVNALELDDSALYLCASSLSQQRETQYFGPGTRLLVL.

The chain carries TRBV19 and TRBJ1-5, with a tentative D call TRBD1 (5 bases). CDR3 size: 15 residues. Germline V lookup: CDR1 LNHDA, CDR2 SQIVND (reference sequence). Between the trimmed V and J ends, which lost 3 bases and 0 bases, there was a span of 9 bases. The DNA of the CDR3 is TGTGCCAGTAGTATTCCCGGGGGTAGCAATCAGCCCCAGCATTTT. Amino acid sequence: CASSIPGGSNQPQHF.

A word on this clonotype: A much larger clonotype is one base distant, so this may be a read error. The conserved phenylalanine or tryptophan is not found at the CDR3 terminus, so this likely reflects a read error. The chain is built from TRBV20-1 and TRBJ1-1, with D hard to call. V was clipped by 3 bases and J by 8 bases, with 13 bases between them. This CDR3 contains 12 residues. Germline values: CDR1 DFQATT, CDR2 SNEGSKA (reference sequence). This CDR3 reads CSASNGPSEAFL. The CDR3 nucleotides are TGCAGTGCTAGTAATGGCCCCAGCGAAGCTTTCCTT.

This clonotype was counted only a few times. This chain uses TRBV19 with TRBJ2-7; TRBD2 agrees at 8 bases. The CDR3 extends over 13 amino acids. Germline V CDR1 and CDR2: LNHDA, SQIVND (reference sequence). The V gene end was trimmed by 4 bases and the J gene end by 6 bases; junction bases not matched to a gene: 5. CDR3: CASSNLAGGEQYF. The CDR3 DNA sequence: TGTGCCAGTAGTAATCTCGCGGGGGGCGAGCAGTACTTC.

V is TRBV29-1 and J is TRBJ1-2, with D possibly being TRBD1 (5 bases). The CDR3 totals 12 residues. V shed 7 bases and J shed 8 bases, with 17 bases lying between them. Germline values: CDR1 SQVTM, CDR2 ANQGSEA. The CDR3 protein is CSDLGGPRGYTF. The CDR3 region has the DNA TGCAGCGACCTGGGGGGACCCCGAGGCTACACCTTC.

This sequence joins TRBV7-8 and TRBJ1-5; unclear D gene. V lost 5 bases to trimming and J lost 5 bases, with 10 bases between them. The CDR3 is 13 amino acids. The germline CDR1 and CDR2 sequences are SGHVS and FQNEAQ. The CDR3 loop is CASSQARHQPQHF. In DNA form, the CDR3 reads TGTGCCAGCAGCCAAGCCAGACATCAGCCCCAGCATTTT.

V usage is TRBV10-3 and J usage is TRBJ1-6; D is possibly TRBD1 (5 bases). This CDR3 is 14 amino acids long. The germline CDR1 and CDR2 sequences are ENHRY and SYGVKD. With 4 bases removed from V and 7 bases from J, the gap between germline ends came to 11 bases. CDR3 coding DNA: TGTGCCATCAGTGCTGGGGCGGCCAATTCACCCCTCCACTTT. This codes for CAISAGAANSPLHF.

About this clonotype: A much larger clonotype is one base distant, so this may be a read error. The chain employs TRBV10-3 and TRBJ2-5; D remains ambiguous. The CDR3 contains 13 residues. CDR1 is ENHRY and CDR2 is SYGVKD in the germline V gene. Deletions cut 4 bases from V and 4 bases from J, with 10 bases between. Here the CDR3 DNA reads TGTGCCATCAGTGCCATGAAAGGAGAGACCCAGTACTTC. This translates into CAISAMKGETQYF.

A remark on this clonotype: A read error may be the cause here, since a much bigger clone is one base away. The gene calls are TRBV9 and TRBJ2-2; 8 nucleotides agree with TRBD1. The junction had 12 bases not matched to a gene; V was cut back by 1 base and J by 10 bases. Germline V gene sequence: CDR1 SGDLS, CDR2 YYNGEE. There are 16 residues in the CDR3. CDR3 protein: CASSVFLGQGGQELFF. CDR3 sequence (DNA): TGTGCCAGCAGCGTATTCCTAGGACAGGGAGGACAGGAGCTGTTTTTT.

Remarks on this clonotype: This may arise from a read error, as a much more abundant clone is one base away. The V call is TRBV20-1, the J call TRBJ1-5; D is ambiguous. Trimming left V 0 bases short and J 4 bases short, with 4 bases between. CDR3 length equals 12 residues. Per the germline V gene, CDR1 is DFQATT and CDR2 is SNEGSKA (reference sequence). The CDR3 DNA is TGCAGTGCTAGAGAACGTAATCAGCCCCAGCATTTT. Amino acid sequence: CSARERNQPQHF.

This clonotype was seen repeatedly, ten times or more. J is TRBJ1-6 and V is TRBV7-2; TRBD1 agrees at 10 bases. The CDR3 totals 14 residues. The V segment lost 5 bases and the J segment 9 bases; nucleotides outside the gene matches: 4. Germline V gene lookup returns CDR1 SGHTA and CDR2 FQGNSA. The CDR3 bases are TGTGCCAGCAGCAGAGACAGGGGGCCTTCACCCCTCCACTTT. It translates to CASSRDRGPSPLHF.

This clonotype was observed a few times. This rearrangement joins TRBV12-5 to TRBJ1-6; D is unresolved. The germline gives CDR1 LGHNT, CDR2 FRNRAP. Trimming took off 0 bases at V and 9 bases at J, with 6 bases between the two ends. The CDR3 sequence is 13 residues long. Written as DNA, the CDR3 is TGTGCTAGTGGTTTGGTACGGGGTTCACCCCTCCACTTT. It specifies CASGLVRGSPLHF.

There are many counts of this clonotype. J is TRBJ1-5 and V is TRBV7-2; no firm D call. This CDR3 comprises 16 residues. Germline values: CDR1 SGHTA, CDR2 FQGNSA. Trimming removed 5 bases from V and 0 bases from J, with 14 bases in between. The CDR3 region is CASSPREDYSNQPQHF. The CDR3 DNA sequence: TGTGCCAGCAGCCCCCGGGAGGATTATAGCAATCAGCCCCAGCATTTT.

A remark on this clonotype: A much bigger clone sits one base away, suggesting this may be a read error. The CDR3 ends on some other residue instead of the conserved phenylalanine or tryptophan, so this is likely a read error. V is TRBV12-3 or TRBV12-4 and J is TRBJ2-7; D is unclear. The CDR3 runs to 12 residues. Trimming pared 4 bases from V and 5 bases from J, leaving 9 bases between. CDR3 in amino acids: CASSSSRHEQYC. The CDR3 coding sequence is TGTGCCAGCAGTTCATCTCGGCACGAGCAGTACTGC.

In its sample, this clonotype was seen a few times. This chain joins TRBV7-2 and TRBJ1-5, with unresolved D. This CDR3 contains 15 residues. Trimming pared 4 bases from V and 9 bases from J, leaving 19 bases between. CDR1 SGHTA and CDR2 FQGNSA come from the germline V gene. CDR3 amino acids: CASSSKAGIWPPQHF. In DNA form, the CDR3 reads TGTGCCAGCAGCTCAAAGGCGGGTATATGGCCGCCCCAGCATTTT.

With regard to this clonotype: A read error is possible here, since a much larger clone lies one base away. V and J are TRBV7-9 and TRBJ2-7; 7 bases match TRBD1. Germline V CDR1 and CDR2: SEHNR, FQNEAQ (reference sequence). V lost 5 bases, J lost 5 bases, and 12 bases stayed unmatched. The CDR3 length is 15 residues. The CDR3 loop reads CASSPDRVSLHEQYF. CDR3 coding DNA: TGTGCCAGCAGCCCTGACAGGGTGTCTCTCCACGAGCAGTACTTC.

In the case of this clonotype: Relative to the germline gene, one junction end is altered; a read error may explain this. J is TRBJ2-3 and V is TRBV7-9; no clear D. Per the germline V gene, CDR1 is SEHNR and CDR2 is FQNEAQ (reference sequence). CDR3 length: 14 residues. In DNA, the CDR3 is TGTGCCAGCAGCTTAGACCTGATCACAGATACGCACTATTTT. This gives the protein CASSLDLITDTHYF.

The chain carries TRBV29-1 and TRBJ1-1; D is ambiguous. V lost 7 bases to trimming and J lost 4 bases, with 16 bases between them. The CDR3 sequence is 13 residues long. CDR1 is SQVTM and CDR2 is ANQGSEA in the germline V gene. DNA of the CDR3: TGCAGCGCTGGGGTAGGGCTGACCACTGAAGCTTTCTTT. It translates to CSAGVGLTTEAFF. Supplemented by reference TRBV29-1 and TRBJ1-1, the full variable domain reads SAVISQKPSRDICQRGTSLTIQCQVDSQVTMMFWYRQQPGQSLTLIATANQGSEATYESGFVIDKFPISRPNLTFSTLTVSNMSPEDSSIYLCSAGVGLTTEAFFGQGTRLTVV.

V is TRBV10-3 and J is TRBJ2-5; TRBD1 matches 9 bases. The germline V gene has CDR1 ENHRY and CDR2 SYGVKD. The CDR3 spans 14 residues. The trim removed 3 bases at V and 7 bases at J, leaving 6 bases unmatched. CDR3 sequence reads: CAISDGTGTGTQYF. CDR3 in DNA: TGTGCCATCAGTGATGGGACAGGGACGGGGACCCAGTACTTC.

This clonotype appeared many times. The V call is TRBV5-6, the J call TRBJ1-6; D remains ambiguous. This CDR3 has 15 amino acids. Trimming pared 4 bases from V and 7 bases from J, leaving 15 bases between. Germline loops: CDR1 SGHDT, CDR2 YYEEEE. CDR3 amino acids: CASSLRQVANSPLHF. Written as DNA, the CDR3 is TGTGCCAGCAGCCTACGACAAGTCGCAAATTCACCCCTCCACTTT.

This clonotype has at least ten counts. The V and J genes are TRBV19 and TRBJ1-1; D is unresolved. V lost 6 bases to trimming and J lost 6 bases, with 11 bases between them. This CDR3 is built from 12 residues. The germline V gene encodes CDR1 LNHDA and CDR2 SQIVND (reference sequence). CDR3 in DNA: TGTGCCAGTAGGGCAGGAAGTCCTGAAGCTTTCTTT. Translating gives CASRAGSPEAFF.